This T cell receptor beta chain came from a study of CD8 T cells in ankylosing spondylitis. This CDR3 is 19 amino acids long. Germline CDR1 SGHVS, CDR2 FNYEAQ. V shed 4 bases, J shed 2 bases, and the junction held 19 bases outside the gene matches. This clonotype was observed at least ten times. Its antigen is not known. Whole-study findings and limits: Several highly homologous variants formed a TCR beta motif that appeared characteristic of ankylosing spondylitis blood. Earlier literature documents some of the motif variants in reactive arthritis synovial fluid and blood. The study looked at matched synovial fluid samples from ankylosing spondylitis patients. Disease-linked clones were reported to be significantly enriched there.

TCRdb called the 5' RACE reads again in MiXCR, with one record for every CDR3 protein. The table has approximately 250,000 distinct CDR3 sequences, approximately 8% seen once; the top ten hold around 4.4%. Sequences were obtained from blood, either unsorted or a sorted T cell fraction (not recorded which). The receptor's source is a female donor with ankylosing spondylitis or in good health (not recorded which). The V call is TRBV7-6, the J call TRBJ2-7; 8 positions match TRBD1. CDR3 bases: TGTGCCAGCAGCTACCGGGGTCGGACAGGGTATATTTTTGCCTACGAGCAGTACTTC. Translating gives CASSYRGRTGYIFAYEQYF. The whole variable domain, filled in from reference TRBV7-6 and TRBJ2-7, reads GAGVSQSPRYKVTKRGQDVALRCDPISGHVSLYWYRQALGQGPEFLTYFNYEAQQDKSGLPNDRFSAERPEGSISTLTIQRTEQRDSAMYRCASSYRGRTGYIFAYEQYFGPGTRLTVT.